Presented here are 14 T cell receptor beta chains from one specimen sequenced in a study of human T cells and chemical hapten exposure. The time point was: patch test 3, about 24 weeks after DPC sensitization. The treatment: therapeutic diphenylcyclopropenone sensitization with weekly scalp DPC. Each CDR3 protein is one row after TCRdb ran MiXCR on the RACE reads. Of approximately 90,000 distinct CDR3 sequences listed, 27% were seen once; the top ten hold about 9.3%. The sequenced sample was whole blood, obtained in connection with sensitization to the hapten diphenylcyclopropenone (DPC). All receptors derive from a man aged 35-49 years with alopecia areata. Some clones in this sample may be carry-over from other donors' samples.

There are a few counts of this clonotype. The chain links TRBV5-1 to TRBJ2-5, with D perhaps matching TRBD1 (6 bases). CDR1 is SGHRS, CDR2 YFSETQ, per germline. Between the trimmed V and J ends, which lost 4 bases and 0 bases, there was a span of 7 bases. The CDR3 extends over 13 amino acids. The CDR3 spells CASSGDNQETQYF. CDR3 in DNA: TGCGCCAGCAGCGGGGACAACCAAGAGACCCAGTACTTC.

V usage is TRBV12-3 or TRBV12-4 and J usage is TRBJ2-7, with D maybe TRBD2 (5 bases). The length of the CDR3 is 14 residues. The V end was cut by 1 base, the J end by 7 bases, with 14 bases between. The CDR3 DNA sequence: TGTGCCAGCAGTTTAGTGTCCTCCTGGAGGGAGCAGTACTTC. Protein product: CASSLVSSWREQYF.

The J gene is TRBJ2-1, the V gene TRBV6-2 or TRBV6-3, with TRBD2 identical over 10 bases. Germline CDR1 reads MNHEY; CDR2 reads SVGEGT. V lost 1 base and J lost 7; bases outside the gene matches: 7. There are 16 residues in the CDR3. CDR3 region: CASSYYVSGRTNEQFF. Here the CDR3 DNA reads TGTGCCAGCAGTTACTACGTTAGCGGGAGGACTAATGAGCAGTTCTTC.

The chain has TRBV6-6 and TRBJ1-6; D is undetermined. This CDR3 comprises 17 residues. Trimming pared 0 bases from V and 7 bases from J, leaving 16 bases between. CDR1 MNHNY and CDR2 SVGAGI come from the germline V gene (reference sequence). The CDR3 protein is CASSYSRKREANSPLHF. CDR3 DNA sequence: TGTGCCAGCAGTTACTCTCGAAAGAGGGAAGCGAATTCACCCCTCCACTTT.

Notes on this clonotype: Here the CDR3 omits its conserved ending phenylalanine or tryptophan, so a read error is the likely source. The V call is TRBV6-5, the J call TRBJ2-3; 10 bases are shared with TRBD1. Germline trimming cut 5 bases from V and 2 bases from J; bases unmatched to any gene: 4. The germline CDR1 and CDR2 sequences are MNHEY and SVGAGI. The CDR3 runs to 15 residues. The CDR3 sequence is CASSPDRGFTDTQYS. DNA of the CDR3: TGTGCCAGCAGTCCGGACAGGGGGTTCACAGATACGCAGTATTCT.

The sample holds a few counts of this clonotype. The chain uses TRBV14 and TRBJ2-7, with 9 nucleotides matching TRBD2. J gave up 2 bases and V 1 base, and 3 bases lay outside the gene matches. The CDR3 is made up of 15 amino acids. Germline loops: CDR1 SGHDN, CDR2 FVKESK. CDR3 DNA sequence: TGTGCCAGCAGCCAAGCCAGCGGGAGGCCCTACGAGCAGTACTTC. Translated, it gives CASSQASGRPYEQYF.

The gene calls are TRBV23-1 and TRBJ1-1; perhaps TRBD1 as D (6 bases). TRBV23-1 is an ORF; its function is uncertain. The CDR3 runs to 14 residues. Deletions cut 4 bases from V and 3 bases from J, with 12 bases between. The CDR3 DNA sequence: TGCGCCAGCAGTCGGGAGGGGGGGGACACTGAAGCTTTCTTT. It is translated as CASSREGGDTEAFF.

This chain links TRBV12-3 or TRBV12-4 with TRBJ2-5; weak D call: TRBD1 (6 bases). The CDR3 is made up of 15 amino acids. V dropped 5 bases and J dropped 6 bases, with 19 bases sitting between them. In DNA, the CDR3 is TGTGCCAGCAGTCACACGGACAGCCTCGGGAAGACCCAGTACTTC. The encoded protein is CASSHTDSLGKTQYF.

In its sample, this clonotype was seen a few times. The chain has TRBV28 and TRBJ2-7, with D tentatively TRBD1 or TRBD2 (5 bases each). V shed 4 bases and J shed 5 bases, with 15 bases lying between them. The V gene's germline CDR1 is MDHEN and CDR2 SYDVKM. There are 14 residues in the CDR3. The CDR3 sequence is CASSSGTVEDEQYF. In DNA form, the CDR3 reads TGTGCCAGCAGTTCCGGGACCGTGGAGGACGAGCAGTACTTC.

This clonotype was seen a handful of times. The chain links TRBV12-3 or TRBV12-4 to TRBJ2-7; D may correspond to TRBD1 or TRBD2 (6 bases each). Trimming left V 6 bases short and J 3 bases short, with 18 bases between. The CDR3 totals 15 residues. In nucleotides, the CDR3 is TGTGCCAGCAGACCCCATAGGGGGGACTGCTACGAGCAGTACTTC. Encoded protein: CASRPHRGDCYEQYF.

This chain uses TRBV12-3 or TRBV12-4 with TRBJ1-5; TRBD1 aligns across 11 bases. The CDR3 is made up of 13 amino acids. V gave up 6 bases and J gave up 7 bases; unmatched junction bases: 2. The CDR3 sequence is CASRGQGEQPQHF. In DNA, the CDR3 is TGTGCCAGCAGGGGACAGGGGGAACAGCCCCAGCATTTT.

J is TRBJ1-3 and V is TRBV6-5; D uncertain. Germline-derived CDR1 and CDR2 are MNHEY and SVGAGI. This CDR3 is 15 amino acids long. Trimming removed 0 bases at V and 2 bases at J, with 8 bases between. CDR3: CASSYSVNAGNTIYF. The CDR3 DNA reads as TGTGCCAGCAGTTACTCCGTAAACGCTGGAAACACCATATATTTT.

The chain joins TRBV12-3 or TRBV12-4 to TRBJ2-7; D is unclear. This CDR3 has 12 residues. Deletions cut 5 bases from V and 3 bases from J, with 8 bases between. CDR3 in DNA: TGTGCCAGCAGTATCCACAGCTACGAGCAGTACTTC. Its translation is CASSIHSYEQYF.

The rearrangement links TRBV6-5 to TRBJ1-6; the D gene is possibly TRBD1 (5 bases). Trimming removed 7 bases from V and 9 bases from J, with 16 bases in between. This CDR3 has 14 residues. Germline V CDR1 and CDR2: MNHEY, SVGAGI. CDR3: CASTPGRGASPLHF. For the CDR3, the DNA is TGTGCCAGCACCCCGGGCAGAGGGGCTTCACCCCTCCACTTT.